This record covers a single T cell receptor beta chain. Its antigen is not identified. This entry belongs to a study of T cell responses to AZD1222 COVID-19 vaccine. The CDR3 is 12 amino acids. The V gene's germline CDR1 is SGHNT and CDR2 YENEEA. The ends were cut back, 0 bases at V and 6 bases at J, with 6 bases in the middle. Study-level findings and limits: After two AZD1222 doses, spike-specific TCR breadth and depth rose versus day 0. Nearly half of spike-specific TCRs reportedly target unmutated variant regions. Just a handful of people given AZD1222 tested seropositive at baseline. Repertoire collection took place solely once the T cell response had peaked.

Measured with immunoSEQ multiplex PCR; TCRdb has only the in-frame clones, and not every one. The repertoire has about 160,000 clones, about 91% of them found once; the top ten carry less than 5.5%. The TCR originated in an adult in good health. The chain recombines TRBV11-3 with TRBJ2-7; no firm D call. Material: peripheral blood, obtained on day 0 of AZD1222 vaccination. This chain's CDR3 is CASSLDPAEQYF. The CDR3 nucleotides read TGTGCCAGCAGCTTAGATCCAGCCGAGCAGTACTTC.